This T cell receptor (beta chain) was found in a study of cytomegalovirus exposure and HLA in healthy donors. Profiled with immunoSEQ multiplex PCR; TCRdb holds only in-frame clones, not every one. The sample records 100,000 to 120,000 clones, over 75% being singletons. With regard to this clone: Its antigen is not known.

Study-level points and caveats: Cytomegalovirus association was assigned to 150 to 200 TCR beta chains. There were a few CMV-associated chains whose specificity for CMV antigens was confirmed in vitro. As was reported, the classifier diagnosed cytomegalovirus status with high specificity and sensitivity.

The sequence came from a woman in her thirties in good health and CMV-seropositive. The specimen sequenced was PBMCs.

The CDR3 region has the DNA TGTGCCAGCAGTTCCCCCCGGAGGACTGGCTACACCTTC. Residues: CASSSPRRTGYTF. The chain recombines TRBV28 with TRBJ1-2; no clear D gene. Germline loops: CDR1 MDHEN, CDR2 SYDVKM. The CDR3 spans 13 residues. The ends were cut back, 4 bases at V and 7 bases at J, with 13 bases in the middle.